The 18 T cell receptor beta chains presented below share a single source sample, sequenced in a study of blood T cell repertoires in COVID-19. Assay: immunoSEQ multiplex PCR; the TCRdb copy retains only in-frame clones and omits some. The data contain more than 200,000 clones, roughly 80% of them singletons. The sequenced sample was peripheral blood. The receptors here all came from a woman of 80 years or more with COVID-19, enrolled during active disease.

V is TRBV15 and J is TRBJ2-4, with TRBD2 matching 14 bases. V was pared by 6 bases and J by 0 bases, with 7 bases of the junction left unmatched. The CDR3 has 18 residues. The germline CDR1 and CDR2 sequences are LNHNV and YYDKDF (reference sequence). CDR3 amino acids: CATRQNGLAGGAKNIQYF. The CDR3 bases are TGTGCCACCAGGCAAAACGGACTAGCGGGAGGAGCCAAAAACATTCAGTACTTC.

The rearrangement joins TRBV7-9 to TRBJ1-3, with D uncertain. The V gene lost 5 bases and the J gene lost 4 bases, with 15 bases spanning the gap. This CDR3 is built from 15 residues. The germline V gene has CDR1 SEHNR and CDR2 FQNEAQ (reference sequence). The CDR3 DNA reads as TGTGCCAGCAGCCCCGGCGAGGGAAAGGGAAACACCATATATTTT. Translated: CASSPGEGKGNTIYF.

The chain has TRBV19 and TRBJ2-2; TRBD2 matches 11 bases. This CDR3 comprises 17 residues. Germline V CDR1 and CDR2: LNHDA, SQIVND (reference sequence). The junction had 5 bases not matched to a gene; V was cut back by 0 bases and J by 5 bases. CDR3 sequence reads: CASSIEASGGPTGELFF. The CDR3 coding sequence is TGTGCCAGTAGTATAGAAGCTAGCGGGGGGCCGACCGGGGAGCTGTTTTTT.

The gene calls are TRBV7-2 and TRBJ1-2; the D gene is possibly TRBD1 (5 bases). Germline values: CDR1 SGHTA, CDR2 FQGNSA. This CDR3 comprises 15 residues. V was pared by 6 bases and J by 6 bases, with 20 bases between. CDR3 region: CASRPGLATWDGYTF. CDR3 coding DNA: TGTGCCAGCAGGCCGGGACTAGCGACTTGGGATGGCTACACCTTC.

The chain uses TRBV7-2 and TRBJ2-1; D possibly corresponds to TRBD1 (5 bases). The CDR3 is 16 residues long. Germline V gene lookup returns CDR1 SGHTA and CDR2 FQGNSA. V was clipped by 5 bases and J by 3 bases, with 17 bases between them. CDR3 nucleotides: TGTGCCAGCAGCCCCGCCTCGCAGGGTTACTACAATGAGCAGTTCTTC. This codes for CASSPASQGYYNEQFF.

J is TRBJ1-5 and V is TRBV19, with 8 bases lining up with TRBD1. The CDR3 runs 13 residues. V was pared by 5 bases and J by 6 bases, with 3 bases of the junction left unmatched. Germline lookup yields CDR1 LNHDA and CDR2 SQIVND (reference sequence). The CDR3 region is CASSSDRGQPQHF. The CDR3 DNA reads TGTGCCAGTAGTTCAGACAGGGGTCAGCCCCAGCATTTT.

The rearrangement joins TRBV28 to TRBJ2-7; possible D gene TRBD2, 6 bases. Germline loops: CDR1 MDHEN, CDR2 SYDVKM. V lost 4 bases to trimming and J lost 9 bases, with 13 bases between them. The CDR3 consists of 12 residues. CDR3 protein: CASSSPRGTQYV. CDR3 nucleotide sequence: TGTGCCAGCAGTTCGCCCCGGGGGACGCAGTACGTC.

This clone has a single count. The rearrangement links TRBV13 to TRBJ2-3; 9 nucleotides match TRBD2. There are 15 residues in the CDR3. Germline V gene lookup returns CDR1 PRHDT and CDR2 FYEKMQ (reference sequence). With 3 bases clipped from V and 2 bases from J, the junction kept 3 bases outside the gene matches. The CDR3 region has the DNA TGTGCCAGCAGCTTGCGGGGGGGCCCCACAGATACGCAGTATTTT. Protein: CASSLRGGPTDTQYF. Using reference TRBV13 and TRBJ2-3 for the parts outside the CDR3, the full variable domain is AAGVIQSPRHLIKEKRETATLKCYPIPRHDTVYWYQQGPGQDPQFLISFYEKMQSDKGSIPDRFSAQQFSDYHSELNMSSLELGDSALYFCASSLRGGPTDTQYFGPGTRLTVL.

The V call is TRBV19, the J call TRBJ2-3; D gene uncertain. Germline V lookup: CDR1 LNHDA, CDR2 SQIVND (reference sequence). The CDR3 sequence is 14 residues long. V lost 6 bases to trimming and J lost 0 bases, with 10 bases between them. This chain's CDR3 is CASRTDPSTDTQYF. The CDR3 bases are TGTGCCAGTAGGACTGACCCTAGCACAGATACGCAGTATTTT.

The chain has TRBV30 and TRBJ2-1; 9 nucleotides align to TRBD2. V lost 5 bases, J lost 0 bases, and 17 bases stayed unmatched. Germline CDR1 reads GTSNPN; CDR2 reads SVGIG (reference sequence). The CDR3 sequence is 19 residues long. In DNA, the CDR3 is TGTGCCTGGTTGGGATTTAGCGGGGGCCATGAGAGCTCCTACAATGAGCAGTTCTTC. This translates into CAWLGFSGGHESSYNEQFF. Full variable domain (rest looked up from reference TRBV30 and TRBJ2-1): SQTIHQWPATLVQPVGSPLSLECTVEGTSNPNLYWYRQAAGRGLQLLFYSVGIGQISSEVPQNLSASRPQDRQFILSSKKLLLSDSGFYLCAWLGFSGGHESSYNEQFFGPGTRLTVL.

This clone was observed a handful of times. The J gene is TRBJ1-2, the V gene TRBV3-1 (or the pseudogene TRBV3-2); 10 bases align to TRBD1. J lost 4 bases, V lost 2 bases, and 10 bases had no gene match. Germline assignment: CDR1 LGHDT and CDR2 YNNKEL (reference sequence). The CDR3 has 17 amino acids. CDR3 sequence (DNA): TGTGCCAGCAGCCAACCGGGACAGGGGATTTCCAGCTATGGCTACACCTTC. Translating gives CASSQPGQGISSYGYTF.

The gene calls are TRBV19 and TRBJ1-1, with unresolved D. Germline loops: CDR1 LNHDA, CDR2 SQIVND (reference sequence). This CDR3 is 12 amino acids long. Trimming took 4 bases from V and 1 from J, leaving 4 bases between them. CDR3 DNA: TGTGCCAGTAGTACAGGGAACACTGAAGCTTTCTTT. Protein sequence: CASSTGNTEAFF.

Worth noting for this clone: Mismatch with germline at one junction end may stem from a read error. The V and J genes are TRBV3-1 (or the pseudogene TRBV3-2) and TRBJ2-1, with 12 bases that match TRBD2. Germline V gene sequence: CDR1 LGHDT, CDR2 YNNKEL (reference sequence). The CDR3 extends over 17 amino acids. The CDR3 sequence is CASSQGLAGRPNNEQFF. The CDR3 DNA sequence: TGTGCCAGCAGTCAAGGACTAGCGGGGCGTCCCAACAATGAGCAGTTCTTC.

CDR3: CASRRDTGGRGQPQHF. The DNA of the CDR3 is TGTGCCAGCAGGCGCGACACAGGGGGCAGGGGTCAGCCCCAGCATTTT. The rearrangement uses TRBV28 and TRBJ1-5; 9 nucleotides line up with TRBD1. After removal of 6 bases from V and 6 bases from J, the junction contained 12 bases not matched to a gene. The CDR3 totals 16 residues. CDR1 MDHEN and CDR2 SYDVKM come from the germline V gene.

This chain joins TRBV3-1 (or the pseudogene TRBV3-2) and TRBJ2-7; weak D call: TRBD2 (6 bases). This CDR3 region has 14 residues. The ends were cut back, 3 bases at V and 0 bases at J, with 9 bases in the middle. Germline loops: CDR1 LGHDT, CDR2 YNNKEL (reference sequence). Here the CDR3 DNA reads TGTGCCAGCAGCCAGGCGGGGCCCTCCTACGAGCAGTACTTC. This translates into CASSQAGPSYEQYF.

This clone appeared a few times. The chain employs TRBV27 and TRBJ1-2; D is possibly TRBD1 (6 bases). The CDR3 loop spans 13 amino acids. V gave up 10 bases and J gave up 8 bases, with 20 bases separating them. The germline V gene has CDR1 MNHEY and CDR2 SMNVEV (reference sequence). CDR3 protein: CATKGGGGIGYTF. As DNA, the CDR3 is TGTGCCACCAAGGGGGGGGGCGGGATCGGCTACACCTTC.

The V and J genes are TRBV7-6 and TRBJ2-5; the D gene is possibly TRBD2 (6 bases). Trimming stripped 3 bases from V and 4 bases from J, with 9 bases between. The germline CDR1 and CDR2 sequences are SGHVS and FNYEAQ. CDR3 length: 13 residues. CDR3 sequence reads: CASSFSGLETQYF. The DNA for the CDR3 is TGTGCCAGCAGCTTTAGCGGACTAGAGACCCAGTACTTC.

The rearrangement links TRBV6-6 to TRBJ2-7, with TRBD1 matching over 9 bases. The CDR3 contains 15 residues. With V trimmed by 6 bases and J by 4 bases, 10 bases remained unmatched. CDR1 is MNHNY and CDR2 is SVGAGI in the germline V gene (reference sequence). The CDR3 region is CASRTGQGQTYEQYF. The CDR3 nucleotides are TGTGCCAGCAGGACAGGACAGGGGCAAACTTACGAGCAGTACTTC.